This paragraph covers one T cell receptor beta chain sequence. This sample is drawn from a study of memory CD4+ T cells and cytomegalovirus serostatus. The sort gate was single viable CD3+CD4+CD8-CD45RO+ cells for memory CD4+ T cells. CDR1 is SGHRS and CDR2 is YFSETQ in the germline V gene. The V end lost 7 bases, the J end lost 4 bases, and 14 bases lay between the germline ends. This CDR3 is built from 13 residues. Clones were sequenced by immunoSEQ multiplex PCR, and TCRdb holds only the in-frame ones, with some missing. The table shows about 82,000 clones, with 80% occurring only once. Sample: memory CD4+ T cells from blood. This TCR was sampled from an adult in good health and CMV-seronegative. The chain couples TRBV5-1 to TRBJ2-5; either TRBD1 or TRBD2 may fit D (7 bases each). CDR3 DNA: TGCGCCAGCGGGGGGGGACAGACAGAGACCCAGTACTTC. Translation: CASGGGQTETQYF.